Listed here is a single T cell receptor (beta chain). What it binds is unknown. These data come from a study of circulating and synovial CD4+ cells in juvenile arthritis. Study-level findings and limits: Measured synovium overlap likely understates the true shared repertoire. These repertoires were less diverse than bulk blood CD4 repertoires. CPL and bulk CD4 samples differed at least tenfold in T cell genomes. Compared with bulk blood, circulating pathogenic-like lymphocytes shared substantially more CDR3 sequences with synovial T cells.

The CDR3 length is 19 residues. In germline, CDR1 is WNHNN, CDR2 SYGVQD (reference sequence). With 4 bases clipped from V and 4 bases from J, the junction kept 11 bases outside the gene matches. TCRdb's copy holds only in-frame clones and misses some; the assay was immunoSEQ multiplex PCR. The sample records tens of thousands of clones, around 93% being singletons. The sequenced sample consisted of CD4+ T cells from blood. The TCR comes from a human donor with juvenile idiopathic arthritis. The rearrangement links TRBV10-1 to TRBJ2-2; 14 nucleotides line up with TRBD2. This CDR3 is CASSVGLAGASQRTGELFF. The DNA for the CDR3 is TGCGCCAGCAGTGTGGGACTAGCGGGAGCCTCGCAACGCACCGGGGAGCTGTTTTTT.